This T cell receptor (beta chain) was sequenced for a study of ipilimumab plus nivolumab after autologous stem cell transplantation (dated by TCRdb to the early 2020s). Regarding the research as a whole: The median number of doses received by trial patients was four or five for ipilimumab and roughly eight for nivolumab. The DLBCL cohort included primary refractory and relapsed disease, with 18-month progression-free survival of approximately 87% and 28% respectively. The trial enrolled patients with high-risk diffuse large B cell lymphoma, mature T cell lymphoma, or multiple myeloma undergoing autologous transplant. The intent-to-treat population of the trial consisted of some 33 patients. The study at large found these results: The authors concluded that, as post-transplant consolidation, combined checkpoint inhibition appeared tolerable. Per the authors, a biologic rationale for further study of the post-transplant checkpoint inhibition approach was offered by T cell receptor repertoire, regulatory T cell phenotype and gut microbiota profiles.

There are 18 amino acids in the CDR3, from cysteine to phenylalanine inclusive. Only the CDR3 portion is preserved as DNA: 54 bases, with reading frame beginning at the first base. Relative to germline, V is 7 bases shorter and J is 0 bases shorter, with 19 bases between their ends. CDR1 MNHEY and CDR2 SMNVEV are derived from the germline V gene (reference sequence). Starting 14 to 28 days after the autologous transplant, patients began checkpoint therapy, which included ipilimumab at 1 mg/kg intravenously on day 1 of selected weeks. Patients received nivolumab at 3 mg/kg intravenously on day 1 of weeks 1, 4, 7, 10, and every two weeks through week 26. This was a Phase Ib clinical trial that tested ipilimumab plus nivolumab, given as combined checkpoint inhibition, for consolidation following autologous stem cell transplantation. About this clone itself: The antigen it recognizes is unknown. Base quality data are lacking; no much larger clone is found one base away.

The library was obtained by the immunoSEQ multiplex PCR assay. The source is immuneACCESS, and TCRdb retained only in-frame sequences with V and J called. Part of the clones is not carried over; for the studies checked, unresolved V genes explain less than half of this, and the remainder is unexplained. The sample includes 15,000 to 20,000 clones, with more than 65% observed a single time. The leading ten clones occupy 35% to 40% of the sample. The specimen comprised PBMCs, sampled in a trial of ipilimumab plus nivolumab as post-transplant consolidation. The chain is assembled from TRBV27 and TRBJ2-6, with TRBD1 tentatively as D gene (5 bases match). This receptor was obtained from a male donor with diffuse large B-cell lymphoma. The DNA is TGTGCCAGCACATATTGGGCAGGGTGGGACTCTGGGGCCAACGTCCTGACTTTC. This yields the protein CASTYWAGWDSGANVLTF.